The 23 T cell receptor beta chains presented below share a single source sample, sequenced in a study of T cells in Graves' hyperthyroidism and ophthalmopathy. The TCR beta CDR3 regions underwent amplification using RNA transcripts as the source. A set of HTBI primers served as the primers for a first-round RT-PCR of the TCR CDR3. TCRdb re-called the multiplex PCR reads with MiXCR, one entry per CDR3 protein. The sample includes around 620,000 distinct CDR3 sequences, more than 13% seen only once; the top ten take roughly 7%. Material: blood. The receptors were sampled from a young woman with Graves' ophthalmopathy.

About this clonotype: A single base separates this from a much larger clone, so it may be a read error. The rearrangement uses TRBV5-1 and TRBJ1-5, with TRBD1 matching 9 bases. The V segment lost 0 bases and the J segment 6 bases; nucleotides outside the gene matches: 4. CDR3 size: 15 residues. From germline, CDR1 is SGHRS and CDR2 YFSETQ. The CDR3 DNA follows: TGCGCCAGCAGCTTGGCCGAGACAGGGGGTCAGCCCCAGCATTTT. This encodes CASSLAETGGQPQHF.

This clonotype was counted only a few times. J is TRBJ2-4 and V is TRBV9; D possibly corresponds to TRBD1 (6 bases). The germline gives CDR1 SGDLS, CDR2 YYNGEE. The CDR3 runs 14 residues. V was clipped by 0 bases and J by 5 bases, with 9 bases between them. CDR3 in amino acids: CASSVDRAENIQYF. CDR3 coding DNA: TGTGCCAGCAGCGTAGACAGGGCGGAAAACATTCAGTACTTC.

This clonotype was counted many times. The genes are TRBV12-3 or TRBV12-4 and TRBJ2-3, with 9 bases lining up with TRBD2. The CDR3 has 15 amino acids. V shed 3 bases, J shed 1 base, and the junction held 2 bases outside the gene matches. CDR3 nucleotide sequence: TGTGCCAGCAGTTTTAGCGGGAGAGGCACAGATACGCAGTATTTT. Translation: CASSFSGRGTDTQYF.

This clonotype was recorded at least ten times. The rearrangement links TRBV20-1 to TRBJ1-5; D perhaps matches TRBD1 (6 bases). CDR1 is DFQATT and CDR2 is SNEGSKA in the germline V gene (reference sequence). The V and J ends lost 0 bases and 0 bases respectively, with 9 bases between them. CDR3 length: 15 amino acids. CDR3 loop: CSARDLRGSNQPQHF. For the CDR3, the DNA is TGCAGTGCTAGAGATCTCAGGGGTAGCAATCAGCCCCAGCATTTT.

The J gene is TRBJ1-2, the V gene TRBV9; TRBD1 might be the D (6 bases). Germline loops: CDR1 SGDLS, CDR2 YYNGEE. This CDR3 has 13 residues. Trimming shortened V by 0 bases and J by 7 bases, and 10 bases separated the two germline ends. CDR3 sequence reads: CASSVVGGGGYTF. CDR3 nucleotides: TGTGCCAGCAGCGTAGTAGGGGGGGGTGGCTACACCTTC.

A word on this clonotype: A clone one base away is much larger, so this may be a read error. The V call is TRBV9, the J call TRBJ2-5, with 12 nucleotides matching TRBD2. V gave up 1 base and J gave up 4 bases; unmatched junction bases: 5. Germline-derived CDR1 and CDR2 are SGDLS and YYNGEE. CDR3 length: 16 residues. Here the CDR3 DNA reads TGTGCCAGCAGCGTAAGGCCTAGCGGGAGGGCAGAGACCCAGTACTTC. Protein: CASSVRPSGRAETQYF.

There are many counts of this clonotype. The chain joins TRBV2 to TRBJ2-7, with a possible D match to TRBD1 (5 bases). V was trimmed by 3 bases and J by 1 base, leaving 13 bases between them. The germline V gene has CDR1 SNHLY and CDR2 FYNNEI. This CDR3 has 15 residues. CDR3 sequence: CASSDVLKGSYEQYF. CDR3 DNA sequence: TGTGCCAGCAGTGACGTCTTAAAGGGGTCCTACGAGCAGTACTTC.

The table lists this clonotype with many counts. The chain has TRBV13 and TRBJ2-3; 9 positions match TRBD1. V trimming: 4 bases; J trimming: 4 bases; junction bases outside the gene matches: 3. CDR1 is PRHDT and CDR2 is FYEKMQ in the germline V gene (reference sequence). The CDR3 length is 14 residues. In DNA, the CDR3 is TGTGCCAGCAGCTCACAGGGGGCGGCAGATACGCAGTATTTT. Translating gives CASSSQGAADTQYF.

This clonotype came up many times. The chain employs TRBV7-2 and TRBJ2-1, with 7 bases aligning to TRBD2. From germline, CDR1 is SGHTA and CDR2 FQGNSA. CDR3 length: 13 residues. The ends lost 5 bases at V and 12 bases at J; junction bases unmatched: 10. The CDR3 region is CASSLSRTRSQFF. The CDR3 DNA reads TGTGCCAGCAGCCTATCCCGGACTAGGTCGCAGTTCTTC.

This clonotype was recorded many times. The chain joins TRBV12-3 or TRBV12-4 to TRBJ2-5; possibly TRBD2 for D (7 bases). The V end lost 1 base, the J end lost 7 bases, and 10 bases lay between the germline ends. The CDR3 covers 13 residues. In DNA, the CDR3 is TGTGCCAGCAGTTTAGACAGGGAGGGGACCCAGTACTTC. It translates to CASSLDREGTQYF.

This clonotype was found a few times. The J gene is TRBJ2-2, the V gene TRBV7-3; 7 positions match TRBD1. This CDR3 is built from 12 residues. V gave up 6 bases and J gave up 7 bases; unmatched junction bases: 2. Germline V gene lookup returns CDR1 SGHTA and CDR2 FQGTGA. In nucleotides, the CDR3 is TGTGCCAGCAGTCACAGGGGCGGGGAGCTGTTTTTT. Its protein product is CASSHRGGELFF.

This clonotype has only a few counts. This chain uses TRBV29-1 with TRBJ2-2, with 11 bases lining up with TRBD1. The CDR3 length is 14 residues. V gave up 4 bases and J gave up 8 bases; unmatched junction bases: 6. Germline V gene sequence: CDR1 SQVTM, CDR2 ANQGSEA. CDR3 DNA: TGCAGCGTTGGAGGACAGGGGGCCAGGGGGGAGCTGTTTTTT. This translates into CSVGGQGARGELFF.

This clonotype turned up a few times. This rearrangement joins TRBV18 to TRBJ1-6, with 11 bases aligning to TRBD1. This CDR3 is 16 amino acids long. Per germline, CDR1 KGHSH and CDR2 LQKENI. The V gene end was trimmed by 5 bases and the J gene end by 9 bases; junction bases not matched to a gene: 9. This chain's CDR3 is CASSTGTGGGISPLHF. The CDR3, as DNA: TGTGCCAGCTCAACCGGGACAGGGGGTGGCATTTCACCCCTCCACTTT.

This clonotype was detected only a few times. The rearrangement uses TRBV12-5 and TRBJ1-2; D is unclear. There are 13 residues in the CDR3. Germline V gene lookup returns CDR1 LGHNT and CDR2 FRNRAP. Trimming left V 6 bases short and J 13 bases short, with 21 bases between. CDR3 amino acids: CASGYGDRDGFTF. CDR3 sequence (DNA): TGTGCTAGTGGCTACGGCGACCGAGATGGTTTCACCTTC.

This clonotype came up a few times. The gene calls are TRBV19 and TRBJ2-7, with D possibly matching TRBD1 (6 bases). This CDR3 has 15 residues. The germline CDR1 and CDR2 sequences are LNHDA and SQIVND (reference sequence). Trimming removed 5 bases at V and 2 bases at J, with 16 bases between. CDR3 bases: TGTGCCAGTAGTCTCCCCGGGACACCCGCCTACGAGCAGTACTTC. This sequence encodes CASSLPGTPAYEQYF.

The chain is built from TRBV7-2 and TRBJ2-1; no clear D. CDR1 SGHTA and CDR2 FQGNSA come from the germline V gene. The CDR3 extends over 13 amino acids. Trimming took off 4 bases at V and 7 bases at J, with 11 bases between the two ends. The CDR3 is CASSSLSKNEQFF. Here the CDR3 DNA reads TGTGCCAGCAGCTCCCTAAGCAAGAATGAGCAGTTCTTC.

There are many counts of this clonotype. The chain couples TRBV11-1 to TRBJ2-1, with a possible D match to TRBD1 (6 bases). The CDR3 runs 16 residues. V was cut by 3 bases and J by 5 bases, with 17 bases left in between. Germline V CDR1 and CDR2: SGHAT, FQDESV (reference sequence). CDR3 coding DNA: TGTGCCAGCAGCTTCGACCTAGGGGGTTTCAACAATGAGCAGTTCTTC. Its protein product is CASSFDLGGFNNEQFF.

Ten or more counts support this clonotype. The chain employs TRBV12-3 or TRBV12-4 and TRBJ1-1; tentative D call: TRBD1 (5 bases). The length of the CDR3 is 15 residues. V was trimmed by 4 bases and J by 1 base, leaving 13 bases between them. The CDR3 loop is CASSYRWTSNTEAFF. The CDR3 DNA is TGTGCCAGCAGTTACAGGTGGACGTCGAACACTGAAGCTTTCTTT.

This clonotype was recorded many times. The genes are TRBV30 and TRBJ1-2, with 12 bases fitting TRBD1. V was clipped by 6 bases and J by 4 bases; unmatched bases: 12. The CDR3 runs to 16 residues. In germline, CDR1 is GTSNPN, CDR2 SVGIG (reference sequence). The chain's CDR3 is CACSNAGTGGGYGYTF. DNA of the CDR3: TGTGCCTGCTCCAACGCCGGGACAGGGGGCGGCTATGGCTACACCTTC.

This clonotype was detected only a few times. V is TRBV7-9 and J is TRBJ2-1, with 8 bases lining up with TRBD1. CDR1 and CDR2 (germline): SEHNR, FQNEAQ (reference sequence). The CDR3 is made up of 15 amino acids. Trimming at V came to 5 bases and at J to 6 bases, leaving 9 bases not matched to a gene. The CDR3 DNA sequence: TGTGCCAGCAGCCGAACGGCAGGGGGCCTCAATGAGCAGTTCTTC. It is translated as CASSRTAGGLNEQFF.

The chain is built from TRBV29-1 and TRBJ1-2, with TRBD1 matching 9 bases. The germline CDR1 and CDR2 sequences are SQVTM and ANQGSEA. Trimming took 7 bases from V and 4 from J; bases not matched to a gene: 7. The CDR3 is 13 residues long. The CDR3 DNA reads TGCAGCGCCAGTACAGGGGGCAGCTATGGCTACACCTTC. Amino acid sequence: CSASTGGSYGYTF.

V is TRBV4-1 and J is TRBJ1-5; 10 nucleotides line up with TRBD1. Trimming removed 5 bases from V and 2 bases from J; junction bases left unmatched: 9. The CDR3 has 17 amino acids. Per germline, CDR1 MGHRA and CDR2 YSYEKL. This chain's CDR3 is CASSDSPGTGGNQPQHF. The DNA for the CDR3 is TGCGCCAGCAGCGACTCACCCGGGACAGGGGGCAATCAGCCCCAGCATTTT.

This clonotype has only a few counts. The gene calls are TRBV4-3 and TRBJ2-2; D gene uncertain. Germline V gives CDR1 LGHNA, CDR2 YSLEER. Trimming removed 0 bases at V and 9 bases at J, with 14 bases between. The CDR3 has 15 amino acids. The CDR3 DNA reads TGCGCCAGCAGCCAAGATATTAGCAGTACGAGGGAGCTGTTTTTT. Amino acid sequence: CASSQDISSTRELFF.